This T cell receptor (beta chain) was recovered during a study of T cells in Graves' hyperthyroidism and ophthalmopathy. PBMCs came from 9 to 10 ml fresh peripheral blood. Amplification yielded TCR beta CDR3 regions, with RNA transcripts as the source. When the TCR CDR3 underwent first-round RT-PCR, the HTBI primer set was used. MiXCR was run by TCRdb on the multiplex PCR reads, yielding one entry per CDR3 protein. The sample lists 460,000 or so distinct CDR3 sequences, under 15% seen once, with 17% in the top ten. The V and J ends lost 4 bases and 4 bases respectively, with 10 bases between them. Germline CDR1 is LGHDT and CDR2 is YNNKEL (reference sequence). This CDR3 has 13 residues.

The TCR comes from a woman younger than 35 with Graves' hyperthyroidism. This sequence joins TRBV3-1 and TRBJ2-5; no definite D call. The material sequenced was blood. The CDR3 DNA sequence: TGTGCCAGCAGCCGTGTAGGGCGAGAGACCCAGTACTTC. This encodes CASSRVGRETQYF.